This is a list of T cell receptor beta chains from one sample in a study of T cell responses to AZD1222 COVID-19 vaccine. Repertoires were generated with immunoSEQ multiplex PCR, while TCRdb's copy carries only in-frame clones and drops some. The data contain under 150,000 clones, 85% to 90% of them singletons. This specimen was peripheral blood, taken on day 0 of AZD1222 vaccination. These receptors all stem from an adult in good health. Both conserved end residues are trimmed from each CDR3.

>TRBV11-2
ASSFKLVQGYGYT
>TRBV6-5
ASRGTGGGEHGYT
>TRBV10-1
ASSALTEAF
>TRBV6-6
ASSWVSAYRYDGYT
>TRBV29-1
SVDDTEAF
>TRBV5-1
ASSTEGQGNYEQY
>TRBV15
ATSSGTAGELF
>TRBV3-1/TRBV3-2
ARYRGGNTIY
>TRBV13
ASSLGQSLNYGYT
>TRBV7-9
ASSLFQRESYEQY